A selection of T cell receptor beta chains follows, all from one sample in a study of OX40 agonist ivuxolimab in advanced cancers. The assay was immunoSEQ multiplex PCR, and TCRdb's table has in-frame clones only and misses some. The repertoire holds about 12,000 clones, with approximately 70% as singletons. The material sequenced was CD4+ or CD8+ T cells sorted from blood, taken in a trial of the OX40 agonist ivuxolimab. The receptors shown here come from an adult with an advanced solid tumor such as melanoma, head and neck, liver or kidney cancer. Both conserved end residues are part of each CDR3. The D gene is left open where the match is weak. Size is stated for part of the rows, as once, few or many counts, or as a class when the clone is expanded.

>TRBV27|few|TRBJ2-7|TRBD1
CASSPLRQGVSEQYF
TGTGCCAGCAGTCCGCTGAGACAGGGGGTATCCGAGCAGTACTTC
>TRBV7-9|few|TRBJ2-1|-
CASSSGEGRAYNEQFF
TGTGCCAGCAGCTCCGGTGAGGGCAGGGCCTACAATGAGCAGTTCTTC
>TRBV5-4|-|TRBJ2-1|-
CASSLNGNEQFF
TGTGCCAGCAGCCTCAACGGCAATGAGCAGTTCTTC
>TRBV6-5|-|TRBJ1-2|-
CASSRWDDYGYTF
TGTGCCAGCAGTCGGTGGGACGACTATGGCTACACCTTC
>TRBV28|few|TRBJ1-2|-
CASSLVAANYGYTF
TGTGCCAGCAGTTTAGTTGCAGCTAACTATGGCTACACCTTC
>TRBV6-5|-|TRBJ2-2|TRBD2
CASGQRGGPGELFF
TGTGCCAGCGGACAGCGGGGGGGCCCCGGGGAGCTGTTTTTT
>TRBV11-2|-|TRBJ2-1|-
CASSYRTIDSHNEQFF
TGTGCCAGCAGCTACCGGACTATCGACTCGCACAATGAGCAGTTCTTC
>TRBV28|medium-sized|TRBJ2-3|-
CASSLLATDTQYF
TGTGCCAGCAGTTTATTGGCCACAGATACGCAGTATTTT
>TRBV5-1|-|TRBJ2-4|-
CASSFQGIGAKNIQYF
TGCGCCAGCAGCTTCCAGGGTATTGGGGCCAAAAACATTCAGTACTTC
>TRBV5-6|few|TRBJ2-1|TRBD2
CASTGLAASFASSYNEQFF
TGTGCCAGCACCGGACTAGCGGCCTCATTTGCTAGCTCCTACAATGAGCAGTTCTTC
>TRBV11-1|medium-sized|TRBJ2-7|TRBD1
CASSLGQGPTYEQYF
TGTGCCAGCAGCTTAGGACAGGGCCCGACCTACGAGCAGTACTTC
>TRBV11-2|once|TRBJ2-1|-
CASSLESIAEQFF
TGTGCCAGCAGCTTAGAGTCGATAGCGGAGCAGTTCTTC
>TRBV7-8|-|TRBJ2-5|TRBD2
CASSFLPGLAGGTMRETQYF
TGTGCCAGCAGCTTTCTTCCGGGACTAGCGGGGGGGACGATGAGGGAGACCCAGTACTTC
>TRBV5-6|-|TRBJ2-7|-
CASSLRGSAYEQYF
TGTGCCAGCAGCTTGCGGGGGAGCGCCTACGAGCAGTACTTC
>TRBV5-1|-|TRBJ2-3|-
CASSLELVRDTQYF
TGCGCCAGCAGCTTAGAACTCGTAAGGGATACGCAGTATTTT
>TRBV4-2|-|TRBJ2-7|TRBD2
CASSQVTSGSYEQYF
TGTGCCAGCAGCCAGGTGACTAGCGGGTCCTACGAGCAGTACTTC
>TRBV19|-|TRBJ2-7|-
CASSMTVSYEQYF
TGTGCCAGTAGTATGACAGTCTCCTACGAGCAGTACTTC
>TRBV19|few|TRBJ1-5|TRBD1
CASSAQGQGGHQPQHF
TGTGCCAGTAGTGCCCAGGGACAGGGAGGACATCAGCCCCAGCATTTT
>TRBV6-1|once|TRBJ2-5|-
CASYPPTGGEETQYF
TGTGCCAGCTACCCTCCCACAGGGGGGGAAGAGACCCAGTACTTC
>TRBV4-3|-|TRBJ1-5|-
CASSPDSNNQPQHF
TGCGCCAGCAGCCCAGACAGTAACAATCAGCCCCAGCATTTT
>TRBV6-4|-|TRBJ1-1|-
CASSEKGVETEAFF
TGTGCCAGCAGTGAGAAGGGGGTAGAAACTGAAGCTTTCTTT
>TRBV6-6|few|TRBJ2-3|-
CASSLVRSTDTQYF
TGTGCCAGCAGTTTGGTGCGAAGCACAGATACGCAGTATTTT
>TRBV2|few|TRBJ2-1|-
CAHRIYNEQFF
TGTGCCCACAGGATCTACAATGAGCAGTTCTTC
>TRBV28|-|TRBJ2-2|-
CASRNQGYGGELFF
TGTGCCAGCAGAAATCAGGGGTATGGCGGGGAGCTGTTTTTT